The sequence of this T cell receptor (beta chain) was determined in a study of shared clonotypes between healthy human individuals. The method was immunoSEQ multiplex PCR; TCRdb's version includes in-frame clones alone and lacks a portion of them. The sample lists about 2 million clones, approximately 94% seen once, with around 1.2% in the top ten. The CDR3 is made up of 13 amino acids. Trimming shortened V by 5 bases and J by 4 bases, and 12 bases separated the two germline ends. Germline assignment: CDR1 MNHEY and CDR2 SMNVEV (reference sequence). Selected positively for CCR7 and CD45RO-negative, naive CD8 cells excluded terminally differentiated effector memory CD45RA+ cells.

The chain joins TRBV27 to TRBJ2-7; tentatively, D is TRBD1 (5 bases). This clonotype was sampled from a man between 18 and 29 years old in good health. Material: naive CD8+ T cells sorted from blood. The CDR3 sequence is CASSPRQFYEQYF. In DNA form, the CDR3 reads TGTGCCAGCAGTCCACGACAGTTTTACGAGCAGTACTTC.